The 3 T cell receptor beta chains below were found in one sample sequenced in a study of CD8+ T cells in alopecia areata. Isolated RNA was reverse transcribed into cDNA used as the sequencing template. Measured with immunoSEQ multiplex PCR; TCRdb has only the in-frame clones, and not every one. The sample lists 150,000 to 200,000 clones; about 60% were seen once. This sample comprised CD4+ T cells sorted from blood, obtained at week 0. Receptors originate from a human donor with alopecia areata.

This chain links TRBV6-1 with TRBJ2-1, with a tentative D call TRBD1 (5 bases). This CDR3 region has 12 residues. V gave up 5 bases and J gave up 9 bases, with 11 bases separating them. Germline values: CDR1 MNHNS, CDR2 SASEGT. This chain's CDR3 is CASSPVRGEQFF. The CDR3 DNA reads as TGTGCCAGCAGTCCGGTAAGGGGTGAGCAGTTCTTC.

The chain is built from TRBV5-4 and TRBJ1-2; D is possibly TRBD1 (6 bases). CDR1 is SGHNT and CDR2 is YYREEE in the germline V gene (reference sequence). V dropped 3 bases and J dropped 3 bases, with 15 bases sitting between them. The length of the CDR3 is 15 residues. CDR3 residues: CASSSLNRDYYGYTF. In nucleotides, the CDR3 is TGTGCCAGCAGCTCCCTGAACAGGGATTACTATGGCTACACCTTC.

A single count supports this clone. The genes are TRBV29-1 and TRBJ1-1; 11 bases fit TRBD1. Germline V gives CDR1 SQVTM, CDR2 ANQGSEA. The CDR3 contains 15 residues. Germline trimming cut 7 bases from V and 1 base from J; bases unmatched to any gene: 8. The CDR3 protein is CSGDGQGAGNTEAFF. The CDR3 nucleotides read TGCAGCGGGGATGGACAGGGGGCTGGGAACACTGAAGCTTTCTTT.